This TCR beta chain was identified during a study of T cells after yellow fever vaccination (dated by TCRdb to about 2019). Regarding the complete study: The SMART-Seq v4 Ultra Low Input RNA kit was used to prepare libraries from fractions with low cell numbers. Two healthy male donors, one aged 18 to 30 and one aged 30 to 40 years, made up the cohort. Bulk PBMC replicates and cell subsets were isolated from blood drawn at multiple timepoints before and after both primary and secondary immunization. To track T-cell clones before and after primary and booster YFV17D yellow fever vaccination, bulk TCR alpha and beta repertoires were sequenced longitudinally.

Summary of the overall study and its limitations: Only a couple of donors were included in the study, so the extent to which the findings can be generalized is limited. Most clones expanded after primary vaccination (approximately 97% of CD4 and around 89% of CD8) were re-detected after the booster, suggesting that broad memory maintenance occurred. A small fraction of clonotypes showed up in both the CD4 and CD8 compartments, probably as a result of convergent recombination. Because abundant contaminating clonotypes from the bulk population could be contained in FACS-sorted repertoires, computational filtering was required. The secondary T-cell response was found to be weaker but faster than the primary response, with a peak reached on day 5 rather than on day 15.

This specimen's treatment or condition label, per the study, means: live attenuated yellow fever vaccine strain. A standard Ficoll-Paque protocol was used to isolate PBMCs from peripheral blood. CD4 and CD8 T-cell fractions were isolated with Dynabeads CD4 and CD8 positive selection kits. TriZol was used to extract RNA from bulk PBMCs, CD4 and CD8 fractions, and dextramer-positive and dextramer-negative fractions. Remarks on this clonotype: This receptor's antigen is unknown. There are no base qualities to consult, and no much larger clone falls within one base.

Including cysteine and phenylalanine, the CDR3 has 15 amino acids. Only the CDR3 DNA stays, 45 bases, in frame from base 1. The junction shows trimming of 4 bases on V and 9 bases on J, plus 17 bases between the germline ends. CDR1 and CDR2, per the germline V gene, are SGHRS and YFSETQ. Sequencing relied on an Illumina NovaSeq 6000. TCR cDNA was synthesized by 5'RACE template switching, through which a universal primer site and unique molecular identifiers were introduced. Priming for cDNA synthesis came from both the TCR alpha and TCR beta constant segments. Library amplification used two PCR steps, and the second PCR step added sample barcodes and sequencing adapters. Libraries were sequenced on Illumina HiSeq 2500 (2x100 bp) or NovaSeq (2x150 bp). Under the source paper's analysis protocol: MIGEC handled demultiplexing of reads and collapsing into UMI consensus sequences, while MiXCR performed V(D)J alignment. Vaccine-responding clonotypes were identified with edgeR using replicate PBMC samples, with FDR below 0.01 and a log2 fold change above 5 up to day 15 being required. Each bulk clonotype was labeled CD4 or CD8 based on which sequenced repertoire, CD4 or CD8, contained the clonotype at higher abundance. The public reads were reprocessed in TCRdb via fastp at Q25 and MiXCR, keeping in-frame beta chains. Rows are combined by CDR3 protein, so each entry shows the most common genes and DNA. The V and J calls here are based on TCRdb, not the publication. The sample table shows some 150,000 distinct CDR3 sequences, and approximately 10% are seen once. Around 34% of the sample lies in the top ten.

This clonotype originated in a young man who received the YFV17D yellow fever vaccine. The rearranged chain carries TRBV5-1 and TRBJ1-6; the D gene lacks a confident call. The starting material was CD8+ T cells sorted from PBMCs, obtained 15 days after the yellow fever booster vaccination. This receptor carries the CDR3 CASSHHPRTFSPLHF. Read as DNA, the sequence is TGCGCCAGCAGCCACCACCCGAGGACCTTTTCACCCCTCCACTTT.